This T cell receptor (beta chain) emerged from a study of cytomegalovirus exposure and HLA in healthy donors. In the PCR, 60 Vbeta and 13 Jbeta primers were used. Clones were read by immunoSEQ multiplex PCR, and TCRdb kept only the in-frame ones, dropping some. The sample lists 90,000 to 120,000 clones; 82% were seen once. Trimming cost V 5 bases and J 5 bases; bases outside gene matches: 16. The germline V gene encodes CDR1 SGHAT and CDR2 FQNNGV. This CDR3 is 17 amino acids long. This TCR was recovered from a man younger than 40 in good health and CMV-seropositive. The chain carries TRBV11-2 and TRBJ1-2; 8 bases line up with TRBD1. The sequenced sample was PBMCs. Written as DNA, the CDR3 is TGTGCCAGCAGCCAAGGCCGAGACAGGGGAGCGGTGTATGGCTACACCTTC. It codes for CASSQGRDRGAVYGYTF. Based on the CDR3 plus reference TRBV11-2 and TRBJ1-2, the full variable domain is EAGVAQSPRYKIIEKRQSVAFWCNPISGHATLYWYQQILGQGPKLLIQFQNNGVVDDSQLPKDRFSAERLKGVDSTLKIQPAKLEDSAVYLCASSQGRDRGAVYGYTFGSGTRLTVV.